The clone carrying this T cell receptor (beta chain) appeared many times. Its antigen is still unknown. This sample stems from a study of blood T cells in healthy people across ages. Study results and caveats: There were more naive CD4+ cells and higher diversity in long-lived donors than in aged donors.

V gave up 4 bases and J gave up 13 bases; unmatched junction bases: 17. CDR1 is MNHEY, CDR2 SMNVEV, per germline (reference sequence). This CDR3 spans 16 amino acids. Using a J-beta primer mix together with a sample-barcoded 5' primer, a second PCR was run for 7 to 11 cycles. TCRdb fed the 5' RACE reads into MiXCR, producing one record per CDR3 protein. The table includes about 930,000 distinct CDR3 sequences, about 27% detected once. These data are also associated with another study on T cells of mothers and their children. From that second work: cDNA synthesis used all extracted RNA, approximately 1.6 ug per 15 ul. Sample barcodes plus 2-4 random nucleotides came from the M1S primer.

Specimen: blood. The chain joins TRBV27 to TRBJ2-4; 9 bases fit TRBD1. The sequence was collected from a woman in her thirties or forties in good health. The chain's CDR3 is CASSSYWNRGLGEQYF. CDR3 DNA sequence: TGTGCCAGCAGTTCCTATTGGAACAGGGGGCTGGGGGAGCAGTACTTC.